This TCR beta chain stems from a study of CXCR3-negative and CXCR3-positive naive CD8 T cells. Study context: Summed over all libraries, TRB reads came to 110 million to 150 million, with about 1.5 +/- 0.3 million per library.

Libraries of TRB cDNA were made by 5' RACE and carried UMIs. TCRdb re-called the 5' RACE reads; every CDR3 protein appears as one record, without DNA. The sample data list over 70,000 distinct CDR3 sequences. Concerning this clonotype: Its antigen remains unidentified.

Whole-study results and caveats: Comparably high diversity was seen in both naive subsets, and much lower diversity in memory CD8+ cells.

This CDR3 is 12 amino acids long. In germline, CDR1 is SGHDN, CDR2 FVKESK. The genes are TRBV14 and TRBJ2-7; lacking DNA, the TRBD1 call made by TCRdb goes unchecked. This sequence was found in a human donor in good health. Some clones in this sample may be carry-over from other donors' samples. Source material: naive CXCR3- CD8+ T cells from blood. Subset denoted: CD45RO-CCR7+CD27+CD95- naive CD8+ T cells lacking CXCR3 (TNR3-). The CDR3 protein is CASSQPGNEQYF. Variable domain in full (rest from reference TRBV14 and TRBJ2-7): EAGVTQFPSHSVIEKGQTVTLRCDPISGHDNLYWYRRVMGKEIKFLLHFVKESKQDESGMPNNRFLAERTGGTYSTLKVQPAELEDSGVYFCASSQPGNEQYFGPGTRLTVT.